This entry describes one TCR beta chain. TCRdb's table, derived via immunoSEQ multiplex PCR, lists solely in-frame clones and lacks some. The data hold over 50,000 clones, with around 92% observed a single time. This record comes from a study of technical replicates of blood from a few donors. The germline V gene encodes CDR1 SGHAT and CDR2 FQNNGV. The CDR3 is 15 residues long. The V and J ends lost 4 bases and 3 bases, in that order; junction bases with no gene match: 5. The sample taken for sequencing was PBMCs. This receptor was taken from a human donor in good health. Some clones in this sample may be carry-over from other donors' samples. The chain carries TRBV11-2 and TRBJ2-3; 9 bases agree with TRBD1. CDR3 loop: CASSSTGGLTDTQYF. The CDR3 region has the DNA TGTGCCAGCAGCTCCACAGGGGGCTTAACAGATACGCAGTATTTT.